This T cell receptor beta chain derives from a study of T cells after somatic rescue of genetic block. The method was immunoSEQ multiplex PCR; TCRdb's version includes in-frame clones alone and lacks a portion of them. The data contain 85,000 to 90,000 clones, over 80% of them singletons. Trimming shortened V by 5 bases and J by 2 bases, and 12 bases separated the two germline ends. Germline loops: CDR1 SEHNR, CDR2 FQNEAQ (reference sequence). This CDR3 contains 14 residues. V usage is TRBV7-9 and J usage is TRBJ2-5; weak D call: TRBD2 (5 bases). The TCR comes from a woman under 30. Sequenced: peripheral blood mononuclear cells (PBMCs). The DNA for the CDR3 is TGTGCCAGCAGCGACTGGACTGCGCAAGAGACCCAGTACTTC. It translates to CASSDWTAQETQYF.